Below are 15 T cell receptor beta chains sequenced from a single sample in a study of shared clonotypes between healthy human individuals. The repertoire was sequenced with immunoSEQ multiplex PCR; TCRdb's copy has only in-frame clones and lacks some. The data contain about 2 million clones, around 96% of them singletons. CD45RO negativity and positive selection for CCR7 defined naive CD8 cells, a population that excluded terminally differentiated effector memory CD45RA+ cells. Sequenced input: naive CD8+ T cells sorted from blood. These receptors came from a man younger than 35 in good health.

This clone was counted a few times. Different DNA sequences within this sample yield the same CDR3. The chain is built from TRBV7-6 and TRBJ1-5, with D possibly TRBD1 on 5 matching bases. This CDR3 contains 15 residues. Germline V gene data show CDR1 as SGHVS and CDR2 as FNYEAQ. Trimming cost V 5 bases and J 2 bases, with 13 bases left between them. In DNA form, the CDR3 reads TGTGCCAGCAGCCCAGGGACTGACGGCAATCAGCCCCAGCATTTT. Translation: CASSPGTDGNQPQHF.

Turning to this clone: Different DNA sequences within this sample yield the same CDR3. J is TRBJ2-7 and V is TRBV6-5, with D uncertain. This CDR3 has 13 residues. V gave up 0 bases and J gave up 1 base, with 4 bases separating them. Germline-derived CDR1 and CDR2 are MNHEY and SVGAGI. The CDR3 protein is CASSYSTSYEQYF. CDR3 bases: TGTGCCAGCAGTTACTCGACTTCCTACGAGCAGTACTTC.

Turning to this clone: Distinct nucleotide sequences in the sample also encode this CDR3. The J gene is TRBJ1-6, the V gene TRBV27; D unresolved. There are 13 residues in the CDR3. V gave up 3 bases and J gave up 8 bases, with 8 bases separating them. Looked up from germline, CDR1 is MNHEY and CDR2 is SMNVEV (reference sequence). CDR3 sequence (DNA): TGTGCCAGCAGTTTCGGCGGGTATTCACCCCTCCACTTT. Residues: CASSFGGYSPLHF.

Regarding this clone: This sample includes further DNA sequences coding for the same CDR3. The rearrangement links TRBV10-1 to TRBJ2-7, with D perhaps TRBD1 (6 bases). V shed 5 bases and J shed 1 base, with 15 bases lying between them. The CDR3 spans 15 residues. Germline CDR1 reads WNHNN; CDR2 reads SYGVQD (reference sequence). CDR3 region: CASSPGTQGSYEQYF. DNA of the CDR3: TGCGCCAGCAGTCCCGGTACACAGGGTTCCTACGAGCAGTACTTC.

DNA for the CDR3: TGTGCCAGCAGTTTAGAGGGGACTTTTGAAGCTTTCTTT. It translates to CASSLEGTFEAFF. The chain has TRBV28 and TRBJ1-1, with D perhaps TRBD1 (5 bases). The CDR3 contains 13 residues. The V end was cut by 2 bases, the J end by 7 bases, with 11 bases between. From germline, CDR1 is MDHEN and CDR2 SYDVKM.

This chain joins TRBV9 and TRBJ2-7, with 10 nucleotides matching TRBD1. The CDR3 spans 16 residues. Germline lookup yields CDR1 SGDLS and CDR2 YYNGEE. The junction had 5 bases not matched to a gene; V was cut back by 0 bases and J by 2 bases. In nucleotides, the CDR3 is TGTGCCAGCAGCGTAGGCCCGGGGACAGGGGCCTACGAGCAGTACTTC. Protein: CASSVGPGTGAYEQYF.

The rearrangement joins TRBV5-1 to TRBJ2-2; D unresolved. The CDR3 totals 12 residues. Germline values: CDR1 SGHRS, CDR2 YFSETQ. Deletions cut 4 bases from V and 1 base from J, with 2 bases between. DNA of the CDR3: TGCGCCAGCAGCGGGAACACCGGGGAGCTGTTTTTT. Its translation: CASSGNTGELFF.

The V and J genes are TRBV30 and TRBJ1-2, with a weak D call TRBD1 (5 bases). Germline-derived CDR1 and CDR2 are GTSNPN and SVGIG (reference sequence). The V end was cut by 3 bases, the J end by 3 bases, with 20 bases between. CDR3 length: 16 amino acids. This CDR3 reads CAWSPTEGWGDYGYTF. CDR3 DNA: TGTGCCTGGAGCCCTACGGAGGGGTGGGGAGACTATGGCTACACCTTC.

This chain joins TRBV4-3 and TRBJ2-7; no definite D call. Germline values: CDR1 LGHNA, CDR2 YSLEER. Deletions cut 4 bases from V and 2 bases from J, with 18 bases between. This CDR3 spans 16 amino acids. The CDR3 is CASSLGLAGSPYEQYF. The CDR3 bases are TGCGCCAGCAGCCTAGGCCTTGCCGGGTCCCCCTACGAGCAGTACTTC.

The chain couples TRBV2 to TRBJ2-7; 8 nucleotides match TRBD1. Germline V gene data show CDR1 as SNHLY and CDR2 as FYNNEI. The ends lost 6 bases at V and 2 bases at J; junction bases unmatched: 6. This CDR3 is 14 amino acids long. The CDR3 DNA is TGTGCCAGCAGGGGAAGGGACAGGCCCTACGAGCAGTACTTC. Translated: CASRGRDRPYEQYF.

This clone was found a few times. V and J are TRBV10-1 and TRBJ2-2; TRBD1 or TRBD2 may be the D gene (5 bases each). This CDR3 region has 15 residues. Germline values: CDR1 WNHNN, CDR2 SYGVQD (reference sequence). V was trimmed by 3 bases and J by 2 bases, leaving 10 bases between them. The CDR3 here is CASSDSRDNTGELFF. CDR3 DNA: TGCGCCAGCAGTGATTCCCGGGACAACACCGGGGAGCTGTTTTTT.

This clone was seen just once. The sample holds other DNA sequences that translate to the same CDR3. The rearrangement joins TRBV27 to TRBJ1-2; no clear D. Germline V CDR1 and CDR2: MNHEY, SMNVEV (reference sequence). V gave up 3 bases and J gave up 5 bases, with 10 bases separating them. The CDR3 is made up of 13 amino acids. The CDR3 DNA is TGTGCCAGCAGTTTTGGGTTAGGGTATGGCTACACCTTC. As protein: CASSFGLGYGYTF.

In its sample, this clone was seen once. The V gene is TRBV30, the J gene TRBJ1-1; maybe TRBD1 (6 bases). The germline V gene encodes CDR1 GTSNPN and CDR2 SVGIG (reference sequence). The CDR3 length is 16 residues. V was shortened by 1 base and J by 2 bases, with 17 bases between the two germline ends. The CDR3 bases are TGTGCCTGGAGTGGCACCCCCACAGGGCACAACACTGAAGCTTTCTTT. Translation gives CAWSGTPTGHNTEAFF.

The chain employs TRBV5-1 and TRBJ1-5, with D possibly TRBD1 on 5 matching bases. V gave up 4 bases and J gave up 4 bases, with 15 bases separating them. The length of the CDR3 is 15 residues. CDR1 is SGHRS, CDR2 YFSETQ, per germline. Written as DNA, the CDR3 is TGCGCCAGCAGCCACGGGACGGGGGAGAATCAGCCCCAGCATTTT. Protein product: CASSHGTGENQPQHF.

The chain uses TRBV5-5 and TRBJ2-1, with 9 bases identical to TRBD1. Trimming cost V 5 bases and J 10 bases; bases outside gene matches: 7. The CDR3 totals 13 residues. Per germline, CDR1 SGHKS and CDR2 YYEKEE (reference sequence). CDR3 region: CASREQGAHEQFF. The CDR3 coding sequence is TGTGCCAGCAGAGAACAGGGGGCTCACGAGCAGTTCTTC.